This T cell receptor (beta chain) came from a study of shared clonotypes between healthy human individuals. This clone was seen once. CDR3 length: 15 amino acids. The V gene's germline CDR1 is SGHNT and CDR2 YYREEE (reference sequence). V gave up 4 bases and J gave up 1 base, with 14 bases separating them. Negatively enriched CD4+ T cells were divided by CD45RA into naive and memory. Data came from immunoSEQ multiplex PCR; TCRdb stores just in-frame clones and leaves some out. The sample consists of approximately 1,500,000 clones, more than 95% of them appearing once. The specimen sequenced was naive CD4+ T cells sorted from blood. The subset here: CD45RA+ positively selected. The TCR originated in a man aged 25 to 40 in good health. The chain joins TRBV5-4 to TRBJ1-1; D unclear. The DNA of the CDR3 is TGTGCCAGCAGCCCTAATACGGACGGGAACACTGAAGCTTTCTTT. It is translated as CASSPNTDGNTEAFF.